Given below is one TCR beta chain in context. This clone has only one observation. There is no known antigen for this receptor. Per-base qualities were not stored, and no clone one base away is much larger. The CDR3 goes from the cysteine to the phenylalanine over 13 residues. Only CDR3 DNA remains: 39 bases, in frame from the first base. V is trimmed back by 4 bases and J by 6 bases, and the junction contains 5 bases that no gene match accounts for. Looking up the germline V gene yields CDR1 SGHDT and CDR2 YYEEEE. Library method: the immunoSEQ multiplex PCR assay. For the multiplex PCR, a mixture combining 60 forward primers for TCR Vbeta segments and 13 reverse primers for TCR Jbeta segments was used. The CDR3 region of rearranged TCR beta genes was amplified from genomic DNA with a multiplex PCR assay. On the Illumina HiSeq System, the amplified TCR beta libraries were sequenced as 87-base-pair reads. Turning to the authors' computational methods: A later analysis counted about 76 million unique TCR beta chains across the 650 to 800 repertoires, and around 9.9 million of these chains were shared by at least two donors. Raw reads were error-corrected and collapsed into unique sequences with a nearest-neighbor algorithm that merged closely related sequences to remove PCR and sequencing errors. Alignment of CDR3 sequences to IMGT reference sequences was used to assign V, D and J gene segments. For a sequence to be retained, at least a six-nucleotide match to both a V gene segment and a J gene segment was required. Rearrangements were classified as productive when the CDR3 lacked stop codons and remained in frame with V and J, and all other rearrangements were classified as non-productive. Following IMGT convention, CDR3 was defined as the stretch from the second conserved V-encoded cysteine up to the conserved J-encoded phenylalanine. The earlier analysis of about 610 of the donors excluded sequences that lacked an unambiguous match to a single V gene segment. An earlier analysis of a few hundred of the donors called V segments functional above 56.7% productive rearrangements and segregating when the between-donor standard deviation exceeded 5%. A statistical classification framework was built for diagnosing cytomegalovirus status from the catalog of TCR beta chain sequences. In a later analysis, TCR nucleotide sequences were compared against IMGT/GENE-DB human TR gene sequences so that V and J genes could be assigned. Using the TCRdist pipeline, a later analysis assigned CDR3 sequences along with most-parsimonious VDJ recombination scenarios. A later analysis defined each TCR beta chain by its CDR3 amino acid sequence plus V-gene family, and excluded reads lacking a unique V-gene family. A later analysis removed over 500 highly shared, low-generation-probability nucleotide sequences to deal with suspected cross-contamination and a sequencing artifact. In a later analysis, a clonal expansion index was calculated for each public chain from normalized within-repertoire ranks of inferred template counts. Generation probabilities in a later analysis came from a VDJ recombination model fitted to out-of-frame rearrangements, and those results were checked against IGoR. In a later analysis, TCR-TCR, TCR-HLA and TCR-CMV co-occurrence was scored with hypergeometric tests, and a repertoire-size bias correction was applied to TCR pairs. False discovery rates were estimated in a later analysis by permuting HLA or CMV assignments 20 times. A later analysis grouped co-occurring TCRs with DBSCAN, adding TCRdist sequence similarity when clustering within HLA-allele-positive subsets. Co-occurrence clustering excluded repertoires with fewer than 30,000 or more than 120,000 public chains, plus five with anomalous nucleotide sharing. Held by TCRdb, this immuneACCESS table contains in-frame sequences only and omits some clones. Under half of the omission traces to an unresolved V gene where checked; the cause of the rest is unknown. The V and J calls and the clone size are those of that table, but D and trimming were determined from the DNA. The sample table records 150,000 to 200,000 clones; 75% to 90% of these occur just once. Around 1.8% of the sample is in the top ten clones.

The data were taken from a study of cytomegalovirus exposure and HLA in healthy donors (dated by TCRdb to between 2016 and 2019). At the level of the whole study: An earlier analysis of roughly 500 of the donors reported about 250 Gb of sequence data and roughly 100 million unique TCR beta sequences from about 179 million T cells. Roughly five DR-DQ haplotypes were handled as single units for association and clustering, since linkage in the cohort was strong. Typing coverage varied by locus: about 629-640 donors for A, B, C, DRB1 and DQB1; approximately 500 for DQA1; about 600 for DPA1; approximately 470 for DPB1. Rather than using new phenotypic data, the later analysis identified candidate immune exposures from TCR beta sequences and from how often those sequences occurred across donors. To study patterns of TCR occurrence, a later analysis re-analyzed previously published TCR beta repertoires from under 750 donors and added high-resolution HLA genotyping. Both class I and class II loci were covered by HLA typing, at four-digit resolution. An earlier analysis of approximately 630 of the donors applied high-throughput TCR beta sequencing to assess whether each TCR beta V gene segment acted as functional or pseudogenic. The study profiled the T cell repertoires of around 700 subjects by immunosequencing and related them to cytomegalovirus serostatus. The genetic ancestry cluster associated with self-reported Caucasian donors included over 80% of the approximately 410 genotyped donors. A later genetic analysis took genome-wide SNP genotypes for about 65% of the 666 donors and used that subset as a discovery cohort. The study aimed to test whether cataloging public T cell receptors could reveal signatures of past pathogen exposure. Donor age, sex, ethnicity and CMV serostatus were compiled alongside the repertoire data. Among roughly 400 genotyped donors of the cohort, an average of approximately 250,000 unique TCR beta nucleotide sequences were sequenced per donor, 15% to 20% of them non-productive. Every discovery cohort repertoire had been produced on one sequencing platform. Along with the approximately 700-subject first cohort, a separate validation cohort of some 130 different subjects was used. To predict cytomegalovirus infection status, the study combined high-throughput TCR immunosequencing, statistical association of individual TCRs with disease status, and machine learning. About 300 gigabases of sequencing data and approximately 85 million unique TCR sequences were included in an early release covering over 600 HLA-typed donors. On the study overall, not on this receptor specifically: Roughly uniform sequencing depth across donors was assumed in presence/absence analyses, although this assumption may not hold. This cohort had only TCR beta chains sequenced, and the lack of alpha or paired-chain data limited which features could be detected. A later genetic analysis reported fewer N-insertions in productive TCRs among donors in an Asian-associated ancestry cluster than the roughly 640-donor mean. Because counts were too low, approximately 18 rarely observed V segments, including chromosome 9 orphons, were excluded from the earlier analysis of roughly 580 of the donors. The sequencing pipeline was judged likely to have produced a cluster of highly shared sequence variants as a technical artifact. A further reported finding was that TCR beta sequences accurately predicted the HLA-A and HLA-B alleles for most subjects in the first cohort. In a later analysis, HLA-associated TCR beta chains showed more clonal expansion and lower generation probabilities than non-associated chains that were equally common. Most CMV-associated TCR beta chains appeared to be HLA-restricted in a later analysis, and the HLA associations seemed to be driven largely by CMV exposure. In the study, about 150 TCR beta chains were listed as associated with cytomegalovirus. Because HLA typing was unavailable for some donors at each locus, only the typed subset was used in association tests. The authors suggested that the approach could potentially be extended to other disease states and immunological phenotypes. In an earlier analysis of 587 of the donors, most TCR beta V segments appeared in productive rearrangements about 87% or about 30% of the time, broadly matching IMGT annotations. Strong co-occurrence of HLA alleles, especially DR and DQ, made assigning TCR associations to individual alleles difficult. The 87-base-pair reads could not distinguish some IMGT-functional V segments, including TRBV6-2 and TRBV6-3, so those segments were excluded. The classifier was reported to diagnose cytomegalovirus status with high specificity and sensitivity in both the original and validation cohorts. Most TCR sequences were seen in very few donors, while some public TCRs were found in many individuals. Immune exposure information for the cohort was limited to CMV serostatus. An association between a missense DCLRE1C variant and V-gene and J-gene trimming of TCR beta chains was found in a later genetic analysis and replicated in an independent cohort. A few of the identified cytomegalovirus-associated TCR beta chains were confirmed in vitro to be specific for cytomegalovirus antigens. In a later analysis, 16,951 TCR beta sequences were associated with specific HLA alleles at a false discovery rate of 0.05. Correlated functional status among segregating V segments might be attributable to linkage disequilibrium, but an unknown experimental factor could not be ruled out. In a later analysis, the rate of TCR association differed among HLA loci, with DRB1 alleles having the most associated TCRs and HLA-C alleles having the fewest. In a later analysis, several top co-occurrence clusters were reported to appear linked to parvovirus B19, influenza, CMV and Epstein-Barr virus.

The cohort comprised 710 or so healthy bone marrow donors. All cohort members were sampled while nominally healthy, although unrecorded immune exposures were likely present. The donor was CMV seronegative and was included in the group of several hundred seronegative cohort members. A peripheral blood sample was collected from each donor, and TCR beta sequencing was performed on peripheral blood mononuclear cells. The Qiagen DNeasy Blood Extraction Kit was used to extract genomic DNA from the blood cell samples. This clonotype originated in a woman between 18 and 29 years old in good health and CMV-seronegative. This receptor chain uses TRBV5-6 and TRBJ2-7, with 9 middle bases fitting TRBD1. Sequenced input: PBMCs. The CDR3 sequence is CASSPRDRVEQYF. The sequenced DNA: TGTGCCAGCAGCCCCCGGGACAGGGTCGAGCAGTACTTC. The variable domain in full, with residues beyond the CDR3 obtained from the reference TRBV5-6 and TRBJ2-7 genes, is DAGVTQSPTHLIKTRGQQVTLRCSPKSGHDTVSWYQQALGQGPQFIFQYYEEEERQRGNFPDRFSGHQFPNYSSELNVNALLLGDSALYLCASSPRDRVEQYFGPGTRLTVT.